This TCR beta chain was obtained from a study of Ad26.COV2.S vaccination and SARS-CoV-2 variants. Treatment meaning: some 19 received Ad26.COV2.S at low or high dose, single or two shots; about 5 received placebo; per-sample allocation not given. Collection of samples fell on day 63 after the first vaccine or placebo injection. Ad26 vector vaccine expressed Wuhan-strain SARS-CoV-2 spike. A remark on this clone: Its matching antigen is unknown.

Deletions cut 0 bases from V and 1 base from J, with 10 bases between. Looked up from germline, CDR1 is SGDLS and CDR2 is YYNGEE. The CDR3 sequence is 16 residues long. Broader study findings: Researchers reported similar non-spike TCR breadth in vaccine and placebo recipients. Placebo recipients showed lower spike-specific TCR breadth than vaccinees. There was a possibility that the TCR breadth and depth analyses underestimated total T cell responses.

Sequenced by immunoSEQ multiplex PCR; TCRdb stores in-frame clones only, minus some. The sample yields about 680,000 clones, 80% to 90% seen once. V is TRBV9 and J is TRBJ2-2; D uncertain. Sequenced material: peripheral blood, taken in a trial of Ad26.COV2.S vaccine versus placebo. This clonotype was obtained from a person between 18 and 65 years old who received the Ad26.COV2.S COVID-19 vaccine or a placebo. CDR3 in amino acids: CASSVAHSLNTGELFF. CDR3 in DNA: TGTGCCAGCAGCGTAGCTCACAGTTTGAACACCGGGGAGCTGTTTTTT.